This TCR beta chain appears in the sequencing data of a study of cytomegalovirus exposure and HLA in healthy donors. Sequencing was performed with immunoSEQ multiplex PCR; in TCRdb, only in-frame clones are kept and a portion is missing. The data show some 320,000 clones, with about 90% seen just once and about 1.2% held by the top ten. Points from the study as a whole: Some public TCRs appeared in many individuals, while most sequences were rare. The TCR clusters that emerged in the first cohort tended, a later analysis found, to co-occur in the approximately 130 validation repertoires.

With respect to this clone: The antigen remains undetermined.

This CDR3 spans 14 amino acids. V lost 5 bases, J lost 3 bases, and 14 bases lay in between. The V gene's germline CDR1 is MDHEN and CDR2 SYDVKM. The chain joins TRBV28 to TRBJ2-7, with D possibly TRBD2 on 5 matching bases. The material sequenced was PBMCs. This receptor was taken from a woman aged 25-40 years in good health and CMV-seropositive. This CDR3 reads CASSPQRSIYEQYF. CDR3 sequence (DNA): TGTGCCAGCAGTCCACAGCGGTCCATCTACGAGCAGTACTTC.